This record covers a single T cell receptor (beta chain). The antigen it binds to is not known. No clone much larger than this one lies a single base away; base qualities are absent. The data derive from a study of CD8+ T cells in alopecia areata (dated by TCRdb to the late 2010s). Regarding the research as a whole: Treated patients were enrolled in an open-label pilot trial of oral tofacitinib, 5 to 10 mg twice daily, for moderate-to-severe alopecia areata. Tofacitinib was administered for 6 to 18 months, and 6 months of follow-up off drug were then conducted to assess delayed response and recurrence. In treated patients, disease severity was measured using the SALT score, which gives the percentage of scalp surface area affected. In both human patients and the C3H/HeJ mouse model, the study applied high-throughput TCRbeta sequencing to look at T cell clonal expansion in alopecia areata. On the human side, TCRbeta sequencing was run on scalp tissue and on sorted CD4+ and CD8+ peripheral blood T cells from healthy controls and from alopecia areata patients with either patchy or totalis/universalis disease. Patients on tofacitinib were biopsied at baseline and after 4 and 24 weeks of treatment, and several of the patients also had a later scalp biopsy. Scalp clonality was compared among normal scalp (n=4), patchy alopecia areata scalp (n=8), and alopecia totalis/universalis scalp (n=8). The RNA source kit depended on sample type: the PAXgene miRNA kit for fixed scalp, the miRNeasy kit for PBMCs, and the RNeasy kit for mouse skin. immunoSEQ multiplex PCR using 35 Vbeta forward primers and 13 Jbeta reverse primers was used to amplify TCRbeta CDR3 regions. Broader findings and caveats from the paper: Lesional scalp, especially in alopecia totalis/universalis, showed higher clonality and more expanded CD8+ clones than normal scalp, suggesting antigenic drive. Scalp TCR repertoire analysis is complicated because resident alphabeta T cells in normal human skin are also sequenced, whereas mouse skin is dominated by gammadelta T cells. Because the treated cohort was small and had only one nonresponder, larger studies are needed to examine links between baseline CD8+ expansion and response. TCR sequences shared between patients were less clear than in mice, possibly partly because of HLA diversity in the patient population. Many expanded lesional clones persisted in scalp and blood during tofacitinib treatment, which may partly explain relapse after stopping treatment. With tofacitinib, both scalp clonality and the number of expanded CD8+ clones among the top 100 scalp clones went down significantly.

The germline V gene provides CDR1 MNHEY and CDR2 SVGAGI. The CDR3 runs 11 residues from the cysteine to the phenylalanine. CDR3 DNA is the only sequence kept; it has 33 bases, read in frame from the first base. Receptor amplification or capture employed the immunoSEQ multiplex PCR assay. RNA was extracted from all samples and reverse transcribed into cDNA as template for TCR sequencing. SuperScript III was used for first-strand cDNA synthesis, primed with a 2:1 mix of oligo-dT and random hexamers. A synthetic immune receptor repertoire was used to assess amplification bias, and residual bias was removed computationally. The original methods were these. Raw reads were preprocessed to remove errors, and CDR3 was defined according to IMGT conventions as the region from the conserved cysteine to phenylalanine. Clonality was calculated as 1 minus Shannon entropy normalized by log2 of the number of productive unique TCRs. Whether each scalp clone was CD4 or CD8 was inferred by checking scalp TCRbeta sequences against the CD4 and CD8 repertoires from sorted blood. Not all clones reach the TCRdb copy of this immuneACCESS table, which keeps in-frame sequences only. Checked studies attribute under half of the gap to unresolved V genes and leave the rest unexplained. That table gives V, J and clone size, and the DNA gave D and trimming. Recorded for this sample are fewer than 200,000 clones; approximately 59% of them occurred a single time. The ten top clones hold 16% of the sample.

The treatment or condition label on this specimen signifies: oral pan-JAK inhibitor, 5-10 mg twice daily. Peripheral blood and lesional scalp punch biopsies were obtained from patients with alopecia areata. PBMCs were isolated by density centrifugation and stained for CD3, CD4 and CD8, and CD4+ and CD8+ T cells were sorted on a FACSAria. The sequence was collected from a human donor with alopecia areata. The source material was CD4+ T cells sorted from blood, sampled at approximately week 60, from a patient treated with tofacitinib. This chain joins TRBV6-5 to TRBJ2-5; possibly the D gene is TRBD1, per 5 matching bases. The sequenced DNA: TGTGTAAAAAGACAGCAAGAGACCCAGTACTTC. Its amino acids are CVKRQQETQYF.